The rows below give T cell receptor beta chains drawn from one sample of a study of blood T cell repertoires in COVID-19. The table came from immunoSEQ multiplex PCR; TCRdb's copy has only in-frame clones and leaves some out. The sample has around 190,000 clones, 81% seen once. The sequenced sample consisted of PBMCs or T cells enriched from blood (not recorded which). These receptors all stem from a man aged 40-49 years who had recovered from COVID-19. CDR3s include the opening cysteine and the closing phenylalanine or tryptophan. Each record gives: clone size, V gene, J gene, D gene, CDR3 DNA, CDR3 protein. A D gene is named only where the DNA matches it firmly. Rows may omit the clone size; those that give it use once, few, many or a size class.

>few|TRBV19|TRBJ1-4|.
TGTGCCAGTAGTCTGGGGAGATCAACTAATGAAAAACTGTTTTTT
CASSLGRSTNEKLFF
>.|TRBV12-5|TRBJ2-3|TRBD2
TGTGCTAGTGCCTTAGCGGGAGGGCGAAATACGCAGTATTTT
CASALAGGRNTQYF
>.|TRBV18|TRBJ1-1|.
TGTGCCAGCTCACCAGGGTCACAGGGCAACACTGAAGCTTTCTTT
CASSPGSQGNTEAFF
>.|TRBV5-1|TRBJ2-1|TRBD1
TGCGCCAGCAGCTCGGGACAGGGTACCCATGAGCAGTTCTTC
CASSSGQGTHEQFF
>.|TRBV2|TRBJ2-1|TRBD2
TGTGCCAGCAACACGGGGGCTAGCGGGAAATTTTCTGAGCAGTTCTTC
CASNTGASGKFSEQFF
>.|TRBV9|TRBJ2-7|.
TGTGCCAGCAGCGGGCACTCCTACGAGCAGTACTTC
CASSGHSYEQYF
>few|TRBV2|TRBJ2-4|.
TGTGCCAGCATGGGACCGGGGGGCAACAAAAACATTCAGTACTTC
CASMGPGGNKNIQYF
>once|TRBV5-1|TRBJ2-4|TRBD2
TGCGCCAGCAGCTTGGCGGTAGCGGGGGGAAACATTCAGTACTTC
CASSLAVAGGNIQYF
>.|TRBV6-5|TRBJ2-7|TRBD1
TGTGCCAGCAGTTCAGGGGGCACACAGTACTTC
CASSSGGTQYF
>.|TRBV18|TRBJ2-3|TRBD2
TGTGCCAGCTCACCCCTTAGCGGGAGTGGGATAGATACGCAGTATTTT
CASSPLSGSGIDTQYF
>.|TRBV7-2|TRBJ1-5|TRBD1
TGTGCCAGCAGCTACCGGACAGGTGGCAATCAGCCCCAGCATTTT
CASSYRTGGNQPQHF
>.|TRBV11-3|TRBJ2-1|TRBD1
TGTGCCAGCAGCTTGACAGGGGCGAACAATGAGCAGTTCTTC
CASSLTGANNEQFF
>few|TRBV7-6|TRBJ2-2|.
TGTGCCAGCAGAGGGGGGAACACCGGGGAGCTGTTTTTT
CASRGGNTGELFF
>.|TRBV11-2|TRBJ1-5|.
TGTGCCAGTCACAAGGCGGGGAGCGATCAGCCCCAGCATTTT
CASHKAGSDQPQHF
>.|TRBV10-1|TRBJ2-1|.
TGCGCCAGCAGTGGGAAACCGACAGACCGAGACTACAATGAGCAGTTCTTC
CASSGKPTDRDYNEQFF
>few|TRBV15|TRBJ1-6|TRBD1
TGTGCCACCAGCAGTGGGACAGTCTATAATTCACCCCTCCACTTT
CATSSGTVYNSPLHF
>.|TRBV15|TRBJ2-2|TRBD1
TGTGCCACCAGCGTACAGGGGTTCACCGGGGAGCTGTTTTTT
CATSVQGFTGELFF